This T cell receptor beta chain was captured in a study of shared clonotypes between healthy human individuals. Method: immunoSEQ multiplex PCR; TCRdb's copy keeps in-frame clones and lacks some. Of roughly 170,000 clones listed, 65% to 70% are singletons. Study results and caveats: Sharing across four donors was highest in naive CD4 (around 5%) and lowest in memory CD8 (about 0.4%). Among the subsets, naive ones generally showed larger estimated richness than memory ones.

Comment on this clone: Its target is unknown.

The split of CD4+ cells yielded CD45RA+ naive and CD45RA-negative memory subsets. The sequence was collected from a young man in good health. The specimen was memory CD4+ T cells sorted from blood. Specified subset: CD45RA-negative fraction.

The DNA of the CDR3 is TGTGCCAGCTCACTGGATAATTTGGGCTACGAGCAGTACTTC. The encoded protein is CASSLDNLGYEQYF. The chain links TRBV18 to TRBJ2-7; the D is unclear. The CDR3 spans 14 residues. The germline V gene has CDR1 KGHSH and CDR2 LQKENI. The germline V and J ends were trimmed by 4 bases and 3 bases, with 13 bases remaining between them.